This entry lists 19 T cell receptor beta chains sequenced from one sample in a study of blood T cells in healthy people across ages. With a J-beta primer mix and a sample-barcoded 5' primer, a second PCR ran about 7 to 12 cycles. Via MiXCR, TCRdb re-called the 5' RACE reads, giving one row per CDR3 protein. The sample consists of hundreds of thousands of distinct CDR3 sequences, approximately 50% of them appearing once. Sequenced input: blood. The receptor set was obtained from a woman aged 60 to 75 in good health.

This clonotype was detected a few times. The J gene is TRBJ2-7, the V gene TRBV29-1, with a possible D match to TRBD1 (6 bases). The CDR3 loop spans 14 amino acids. Germline CDR1 is SQVTM and CDR2 is ANQGSEA. V gave up 6 bases and J gave up 2 bases, with 17 bases separating them. CDR3 DNA sequence: TGCAGCGTGTCGAGTGGACAGCTACCCTACGAGCAGTACTTC. This gives the protein CSVSSGQLPYEQYF.

The chain links TRBV7-8 to TRBJ2-7; perhaps TRBD2 as D (6 bases). Gene TRBJ2-5 matches the end of the DNA better, so the J call may be wrong. This CDR3 comprises 14 residues. Germline assignment: CDR1 SGHVS and CDR2 FQNEAQ. The CDR3 bases are TGTGCCAGCAGCTTACCCGGACGAGCGGGGACCCAGTACTTC. Residues: CASSLPGRAGTQYF.

CDR3 in amino acids: CASSPMLGGIYNEQYF. CDR3 DNA: TGCGCCAGCAGCCCCATGCTCGGGGGGATATACAATGAGCAGTACTTC. This chain uses TRBV5-1 with TRBJ2-1; 7 positions match TRBD2. The closer fit of TRBJ2-7 to the DNA end suggests the J call may be wrong. The CDR3 spans 16 residues. The germline V gene encodes CDR1 SGHRS and CDR2 YFSETQ.

This clonotype has a single count. The V and J genes are TRBV2 and TRBJ1-1, with a possible D match to TRBD1 (6 bases). Germline values: CDR1 SNHLY, CDR2 FYNNEI. This CDR3 comprises 14 residues. Between the trimmed V and J ends, which lost 7 bases and 1 base, there was a span of 13 bases. The CDR3 protein is CASTRQVENTEAFF. For the CDR3, the DNA is TGTGCCAGCACAAGACAGGTCGAGAACACTGAAGCTTTCTTT. The variable domain in full, with the rest retrieved from reference TRBV2 and TRBJ1-1, is EPEVTQTPSHQVTQMGQEVILRCVPISNHLYFYWYRQILGQKVEFLVSFYNNEISEKSEIFDDQFSVERPDGSNFTLKIRSTKLEDSAMYFCASTRQVENTEAFFGQGTRLTVV.

The rearrangement uses TRBV2 and TRBJ2-3, with D perhaps matching TRBD1 (6 bases). Trimming stripped 10 bases from V and 2 bases from J, with 16 bases between. Germline CDR1 reads SNHLY; CDR2 reads FYNNEI. The CDR3 has 14 residues. In DNA, the CDR3 is TGTGCCACCAATGAGGGGGACCCCACAGATACGCAGTATTTT. Protein product: CATNEGDPTDTQYF.

As regards this clonotype: The CDR3 does not end in the conserved phenylalanine or tryptophan, so this is likely a read error. Because the CDR3's place on the DNA is in doubt, the DNA is left out and the CDR3 is given as listed by TCRdb. The J gene is TRBJ2-5, the V gene TRBV5-4; the D segment call TRBD2 is taken from the table without a DNA check. The CDR3 is made up of 16 amino acids, end residues included. The V gene's germline CDR1 is SGHNT and CDR2 YYREEE (reference sequence). CDR3 protein: CASSIAPAGVGETRYS.

In this sample, this clonotype turned up a few times. The chain is built from TRBV6-2 or TRBV6-3 and TRBJ1-2; D perhaps matches TRBD1 (6 bases). With 5 bases removed from V and 2 bases from J, the gap between germline ends came to 18 bases. The V gene's germline CDR1 is MNHEY and CDR2 SVGEGT. The CDR3 sequence is 16 residues long. CDR3 sequence: CASSLNPDRRNYGYTF. CDR3 in DNA: TGTGCCAGCAGTCTAAACCCGGACAGAAGAAACTATGGCTACACCTTC.

In this sample, this clonotype turned up a few times. This chain links TRBV15 with TRBJ2-1; possibly TRBD2 for D (5 bases). V lost 1 base to trimming and J lost 3 bases, with 13 bases between them. The germline V gene has CDR1 LNHNV and CDR2 YYDKDF (reference sequence). This CDR3 is 16 amino acids long. Here the CDR3 reads CATSRARVTGYNEQFF. Here the CDR3 DNA reads TGTGCCACCAGCAGAGCGAGGGTAACGGGCTACAATGAGCAGTTCTTC.

J is TRBJ2-5 and V is TRBV24-1; 9 nucleotides agree with TRBD2. The CDR3 sequence is 15 residues long. V was pared by 10 bases and J by 5 bases, with 13 bases of the junction left unmatched. CDR1 KGHDR and CDR2 SFDVKD come from the germline V gene. CDR3 DNA sequence: TGTGCCACAAGAAGGACTAGCGATGTAATGGAGACCCAGTACTTC. This gives the protein CATRRTSDVMETQYF.

Points on this clonotype: A clone one base away is much larger, so this may be a read error. This chain uses TRBV20-1 with TRBJ2-3; 9 bases map to TRBD2. The junction had 11 bases not matched to a gene; V was cut back by 6 bases and J by 4 bases. CDR1 DFQATT and CDR2 SNEGSKA come from the germline V gene (reference sequence). This CDR3 contains 15 residues. Written as DNA, the CDR3 is TGCAGTGCACTAGGTTTTAGCGGGGGATCAGATACGCAGTATTTT. Translated, it gives CSALGFSGGSDTQYF.

The rearrangement links TRBV7-2 to TRBJ2-5; D unresolved. The CDR3 length is 15 residues. The germline V gene has CDR1 SGHTA and CDR2 FQGNSA. V was cut by 1 base and J by 5 bases, with 14 bases left in between. This chain's CDR3 is CASSLVLGPWETQYF. CDR3 in DNA: TGTGCCAGCAGCTTAGTCCTAGGACCGTGGGAGACCCAGTACTTC. The full variable domain, in which reference TRBV7-2 and TRBJ2-5 provide the parts outside the CDR3, is GAGVSQSPSNKVTEKGKDVELRCDPISGHTALYWYRQSLGQGLEFLIYFQGNSAPDKSGLPSDRFSAERTGGSVSTLTIQRTQQEDSAVYLCASSLVLGPWETQYFGPGTRLLVL.

In this sample, this clonotype turned up a few times. CDR3: CSAARGGAGVLGTDTQYF. CDR3 nucleotide sequence: TGCAGTGCTGCTCGCGGAGGAGCGGGAGTGTTGGGCACAGATACGCAGTATTTT. The rearrangement links TRBV20-1 to TRBJ2-3; 8 bases map to TRBD2. V lost 5 bases, J lost 1 base, and 17 bases stayed unmatched. The germline V gene has CDR1 DFQATT and CDR2 SNEGSKA (reference sequence). This CDR3 has 18 residues.

This clonotype was counted once. CDR3 nucleotide sequence: TGTGCCAGCAGTTACTCTGACAGAGCCACTGAAGCTTTCTTT. Translating it yields CASSYSDRATEAFF. The V and J genes are TRBV6-2 or TRBV6-3 and TRBJ1-1, with TRBD1 as a possible D gene (5 bases). V gave up 0 bases and J gave up 4 bases, with 9 bases separating them. The CDR3 contains 14 residues. CDR1 and CDR2 (germline): MNHEY, SVGEGT.

This clonotype was recorded once. This rearrangement joins TRBV20-1 to TRBJ2-5, with D tentatively TRBD2 (6 bases). CDR1 is DFQATT, CDR2 SNEGSKA, per germline (reference sequence). This CDR3 is 16 amino acids long. Between the trimmed V and J ends, which lost 5 bases and 11 bases, there was a span of 30 bases. CDR3 nucleotides: TGCAGTGCTGAGACGATGGGGGGTATATCCTACAATGAGCAGTACTTC. Its protein product is CSAETMGGISYNEQYF.

The sample holds a few counts of this clonotype. The chain is built from TRBV5-5 and TRBJ2-1; TRBD2 aligns across 7 bases. The CDR3 is 19 amino acids. The ends lost 0 bases at V and 9 bases at J; junction bases unmatched: 21. Germline V gives CDR1 SGHKS, CDR2 YYEKEE (reference sequence). Written as DNA, the CDR3 is TGTGCCAGCAGCTTGGGGGCTAGCGGTGGGCGGCGAGGTCAGGGTGAGCAGTTCTTC. It codes for CASSLGASGGRRGQGEQFF.

The chain has TRBV4-1 and TRBJ1-5; 7 bases fit TRBD1. Germline V gene lookup returns CDR1 MGHRA and CDR2 YSYEKL. V dropped 0 bases and J dropped 7; count of bases not matched to a gene: 3. CDR3 length: 14 residues. The CDR3 sequence is CASSQERGRQPQHF. The DNA for the CDR3 is TGCGCCAGCAGCCAAGAGAGGGGGCGGCAGCCCCAGCATTTT.

Only a few counts were recorded for this clonotype. The chain uses TRBV10-3 and TRBJ2-5; 8 positions agree with TRBD1. The CDR3 extends over 13 amino acids. Germline trimming cut 10 bases from V and 1 base from J; bases unmatched to any gene: 5. Germline CDR1 and CDR2: ENHRY and SYGVKD. CDR3 DNA sequence: TGTGCCACAGGGGACAGGCTCCAAGAGACCCAGTACTTC. Protein sequence: CATGDRLQETQYF.

The V call is TRBV29-1, the J call TRBJ1-5; TRBD1 matches 9 bases. CDR1 is SQVTM and CDR2 is ANQGSEA in the germline V gene. This CDR3 spans 14 amino acids. Trimming took 6 bases from V and 2 from J; bases not matched to a gene: 5. The CDR3 DNA follows: TGCAGCGTCGAGACAGGGGGAGGCAATCAGCCCCAGCATTTT. It specifies CSVETGGGNQPQHF.

The chain has TRBV20-1 and TRBJ1-2; a weak D match, TRBD1 (5 bases). CDR1 and CDR2 (germline): DFQATT, SNEGSKA (reference sequence). The V end was cut by 5 bases, the J end by 8 bases, with 15 bases between. The CDR3 contains 12 residues. Here the CDR3 DNA reads TGCAGTGCTCTCCAGGGAGCAGGGGGCTACACCTTC. Its protein product is CSALQGAGGYTF.